The subject of this entry is one TCR beta chain. Only a few counts were recorded for this clone. It has no known antigen specificity. No base quality values were provided; no much bigger clone lies one nucleotide off. Whole blood was collected in K2EDTA tubes by collaborating institutions according to the institutions' own protocols. For TCRbeta analysis, collaborator samples were shipped as frozen whole blood, as isolated PBMCs, or as DNA extracted from either sample type. This sample is drawn from a study of blood T cell repertoires in COVID-19 (dated by TCRdb to about 2020). Context from the whole study: Samples covering the acute and convalescent phases of COVID-19 were provided by collaborators in the United States, Italy and Spain. The material from the prospective study consisted of cDNA or gDNA derived from T cells, B-cell-depleted T cells, or PBMCs. Deeply sampled blood TCRbeta repertoires from subjects exposed to, actively infected with, or recovered from COVID-19 were included in the dataset. The repertoires were released in a freely available public database meant as a resource for research on the immune response to SARS-CoV-2. The samples were drawn from two sources: the first 160 participants of the ongoing ImmuneRACE study, and over 1,000 subjects contributed by 6 global collaborators. A de-identified subject ID, COVID-19 status, age in years and sex were almost always included in the sample metadata. Where HLA class I and class II types were available, the types were taken from metadata supplied by the sample provider, not from assay-based typing. The paper as a whole reports these results and caveats: How much clinical and demographic metadata was included differed by source and by participant, and the metadata was provided uncurated.

The CDR3 runs 16 amino acids, cysteine and phenylalanine included. Only the CDR3 DNA is retained, 48 bases long and in frame from the first base. Relative to germline, V is missing 4 bases and J is missing 5 bases, with 9 bases of the junction outside any gene match. From a lookup of the germline V gene, CDR1 and CDR2 are SGHDT and YYEEEE. TCRbeta CDR3 regions were amplified from genomic DNA using the immunoSEQ Assay, a bias-controlled multiplex PCR. On the study's bioinformatics: The number of nucleated cells in each sample was estimated from the amplification of reference gene primers within the assay. Sequence reads were collapsed and filtered to measure the absolute abundance of every unique TCRbeta CDR3 rearrangement. Productive Simpson clonality was computed per sample as the square root of Simpson's diversity index over productive rearrangements. TCRdb's version of the immuneACCESS table is confined to in-frame rearrangements and falls short of the full clone set. An unresolved V gene accounts for under half of the shortfall where checked; the remainder is of unknown origin. From that table come the V and J calls and clone size; the DNA was used to work out D and trimming. The sample data list roughly 90,000 clones, and around 86% of these were observed just once. The top ten clones comprise under 30% of the sample.

The receptor chain draws on TRBV5-6 and TRBJ2-1, with 10 bases matching TRBD2. Sample: peripheral blood. The TCR was taken from a human donor in a cohort sampled during active COVID-19. The nucleotides read TGTGCCAGCAGCGCCCTACGGACTAGCGGAAACAATGAGCAGTTCTTC. It is translated as CASSALRTSGNNEQFF.